Listed below are T cell receptor beta chains from one sample, sequenced in a study of breast tumors, draining lymph nodes, adjacent tissues. TCRdb re-analysed the multiplex PCR reads in MiXCR, keeping a single row per CDR3 protein. The sample shows 150,000 to 200,000 distinct CDR3 sequences, 30% to 35% of them seen only once. Sequencing used axillary lymph node tissue. The receptors originated from a female donor with breast cancer. Some clones in this sample may be carry-over from other donors' samples. Each CDR3 is given with its conserved first and last residue. A D gene is named only where the DNA matches it firmly. The size field is filled for only some rows; it gives once, few, many or a size class.

j_call clone_size d_call v_call cdr3_aa cdr3_nt
TRBJ2-3 once . TRBV9 CTSSSFSVRGLDTQYF TGTACCAGCAGCTCCTTCTCGGTTCGGGGGTTAGATACGCAGTATTTT
TRBJ2-7 many . TRBV4-1 CASSQGVQESYEQYF TGCGCCAGCAGCCAAGGGGTCCAGGAATCCTACGAGCAGTACTTC
TRBJ2-1 many . TRBV12-3/TRBV12-4 CASSLAPPLSDNEQFF TGTGCCAGCAGTTTAGCGCCCCCCTTAAGCGACAATGAGCAGTTCTTC
TRBJ2-3 . TRBD1 TRBV5-1 CASSSLGQGAGDTQYF TGCGCCAGCAGCTCCTTAGGACAGGGGGCTGGCGATACGCAGTATTTT
TRBJ2-2 . TRBD2 TRBV13 CASSEEGVGTSGELFF TGTGCCAGCAGCGAAGAGGGGGTTGGGACTAGCGGGGAGCTGTTTTTT
TRBJ2-2 many TRBD2 TRBV5-1 CASSLARGGPGELFF TGCGCCAGCAGCTTGGCTCGGGGGGGCCCCGGGGAGCTGTTTTTT
TRBJ1-2 many . TRBV5-1 CASSLGQGGGYGYTF TGCGCCAGCAGCTTGGGCCAAGGGGGGGGCTATGGCTACACCTTC
TRBJ1-4 many . TRBV4-2 CASAEAEMEKLFF TGTGCCAGCGCTGAGGCCGAGATGGAAAAACTGTTTTTT
TRBJ1-5 . . TRBV12-3/TRBV12-4 CASSPRRGSNQPQHF TGTGCCAGCAGTCCCCGCAGGGGTAGCAATCAGCCCCAGCATTTT
TRBJ2-5 many . TRBV6-2/TRBV6-3 CASRYYRDSRRGETQYF TGTGCCAGCAGATACTACCGGGACTCACGAAGAGGGGAGACCCAGTACTTC
TRBJ1-2 many . TRBV9 CASSPRGPSLNYGYTF TGTGCCAGCAGCCCCAGGGGACCCTCGCTTAACTATGGCTACACCTTC
TRBJ2-1 . TRBD2 TRBV14 CASGLAGGYNEQFF TGTGCCAGCGGACTAGCGGGAGGGTACAATGAACAGTTCTTC
TRBJ1-6 . . TRBV11-3 CASSLGRNSYSSPLHF TGTGCCAGCAGCTTGGGCCGCAACTCCTATAGTTCACCCCTCCACTTT
TRBJ1-6 . TRBD1 TRBV12-3/TRBV12-4 CASSKGDRGNTPLHF TGTGCCAGCAGCAAGGGGGACAGGGGGAATACACCCCTCCACTTT
TRBJ2-7 . TRBD1 TRBV20-1 CSAQEPGQGREQYF TGCAGCGCCCAGGAACCGGGACAGGGGCGCGAGCAGTACTTC
TRBJ2-7 many TRBD2 TRBV7-2 CASSLSGLAEDPYEQYF TGTGCCAGCAGCTTATCGGGACTAGCAGAGGACCCCTACGAGCAGTACTTC
TRBJ2-1 many . TRBV13 CASSLEGNGEQFF TGTGCCAGCAGCTTAGAAGGGAACGGCGAGCAGTTCTTC
TRBJ2-2 many . TRBV2 CASTTGSRAGELFF TGTGCCAGCACCACCGGGTCACGAGCCGGGGAGCTGTTTTTT
TRBJ2-7 . TRBD2 TRBV25-1 CATGLAEPYEQYF TGTGCTACAGGACTAGCCGAGCCCTACGAGCAGTACTTC
TRBJ2-2 . TRBD2 TRBV5-1 CASSSGTSGVKNTGELFF TGCGCCAGCAGCTCGGGGACTAGCGGGGTTAAAAACACCGGGGAGCTGTTTTTT
TRBJ2-5 many . TRBV10-1 CATSRGVEETQYF TGCGCCACCTCCAGGGGGGTCGAAGAGACCCAGTACTTC
TRBJ2-7 many . TRBV11-2 CASSLAIIAGRDEQYF TGTGCCAGCAGCTTAGCGATTATAGCCGGGAGAGACGAGCAGTACTTC
TRBJ2-1 . TRBD2 TRBV20-1 CSALTLAGANEQFF TGCAGCGCGCTTACACTAGCGGGAGCCAATGAGCAGTTCTTC
TRBJ2-3 . TRBD1 TRBV9 CASGRGTGRTDTQCF TGTGCCAGCGGGAGGGGGACAGGGAGGACAGATACGCAGTGCTTC
TRBJ1-2 many . TRBV5-4 CASSPWGGYQGSNYGYTF TGTGCCAGCAGCCCCTGGGGCGGATACCAGGGATCTAACTATGGCTACACCTTC
TRBJ2-7 many TRBD1 TRBV29-1 CSVRDRVLYEQYF TGCAGCGTGCGGGACAGGGTTCTCTACGAGCAGTACTTC
TRBJ1-2 few . TRBV6-1 CASSGTANLYGYTF TGTGCCAGCAGTGGGACAGCGAACCTCTATGGCTACACCTTC
TRBJ2-5 many . TRBV19 CASTPGRIGTQYF TGTGCCAGTACCCCTGGCAGGATCGGGACCCAGTACTTC
TRBJ1-3 many . TRBV24-1 CATSESGDGNTIYF TGTGCCACCTCCGAGTCAGGGGACGGAAACACCATATATTTT
TRBJ2-5 once TRBD1 TRBV7-9 CASSSLDGTGGWETQYF TGTGCCAGCAGCTCCCTGGACGGGACAGGGGGCTGGGAGACCCAGTACTTC
TRBJ2-1 many . TRBV15 CATSRKGAPGEQFF TGTGCCACCAGCAGGAAAGGGGCACCGGGTGAGCAGTTCTTC
TRBJ2-2 many TRBD1 TRBV5-5 CASSLRDRPNTGELFF TGTGCCAGCAGCTTGAGGGACAGGCCGAACACCGGGGAGCTGTTTTTT
TRBJ2-7 many . TRBV11-3 CASSFLSDEQYF TGTGCCAGCAGCTTCTTGAGTGACGAGCAGTACTTC
TRBJ2-5 . . TRBV19 CASEGGNQETQYF TGTGCCAGCGAAGGGGGGAACCAAGAGACCCAGTACTTC
TRBJ1-4 many . TRBV13 CASSLKGGNEKLFF TGTGCCAGCAGCTTAAAAGGAGGTAATGAAAAACTGTTTTTT
TRBJ1-5 . . TRBV7-8 CASSSVGLAGGASNQPQHF TGTGCCAGCAGCTCGGTAGGACTAGCGGGGGGAGCTAGCAATCAGCCCCAGCATTTT
TRBJ2-1 few . TRBV20-1 CSARGAAEQSF TGCAGTGCTAGGGGAGCGGCTGAGCAGTCCTTC
TRBJ1-1 . TRBD1 TRBV7-9 CASSAPTGDIEAFF TGTGCCAGCAGCGCCCCCACAGGGGACATTGAAGCTTTCTTT
TRBJ1-5 . TRBD1 TRBV7-2 CASSGQGPQPQHF TGTGCCAGCAGCGGACAGGGTCCACAGCCCCAGCATTTT
TRBJ2-3 . . TRBV6-1 CASSELGITDTQYF TGTGCCAGCAGTGAATTAGGGATCACAGATACGCAGTATTTT
TRBJ1-6 many TRBD1 TRBV6-1 CASTRDRGNSPLHF TGTGCCAGCACTAGGGACAGGGGAAATTCACCCCTCCACTTT
TRBJ2-5 many . TRBV20-1 CSARDPEREETQYF TGCAGTGCTAGAGATCCGGAGCGGGAAGAGACCCAGTACTTC
TRBJ1-2 . . TRBV3-1 CASRGGIYGYTF TGTGCCAGCCGGGGGGGGATCTATGGCTACACCTTC
TRBJ2-5 . . TRBV7-3 CASSPPNTGECQETQYF TGTGCCAGCAGCCCCCCAAACACCGGGGAATGCCAAGAGACCCAGTACTTC
TRBJ2-7 . . TRBV4-1 CASNTRTARNSCEQYF TGCGCCAGCAATACCCGGACAGCTAGGAATTCCTGCGAGCAGTACTTC
TRBJ2-2 many . TRBV18 CASSRQNTGELFF TGTGCCAGCTCACGACAAAACACCGGGGAGCTGTTTTTT
TRBJ2-7 many TRBD1 TRBV11-2 CASSLGGWDRTYEQYF TGTGCCAGCAGCTTAGGTGGATGGGACAGGACCTACGAGCAGTACTTC